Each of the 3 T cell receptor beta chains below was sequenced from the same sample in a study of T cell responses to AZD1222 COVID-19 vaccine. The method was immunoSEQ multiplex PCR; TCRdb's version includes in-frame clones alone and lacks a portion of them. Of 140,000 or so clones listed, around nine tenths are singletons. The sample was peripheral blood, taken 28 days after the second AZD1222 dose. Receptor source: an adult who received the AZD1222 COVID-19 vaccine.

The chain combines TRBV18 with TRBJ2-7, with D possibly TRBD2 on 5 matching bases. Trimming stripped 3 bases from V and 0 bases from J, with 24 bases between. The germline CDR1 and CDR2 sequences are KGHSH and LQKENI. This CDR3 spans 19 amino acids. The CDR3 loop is CASSPRVVGLEGASYEQYF. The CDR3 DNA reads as TGTGCCAGCTCACCGAGGGTGGTAGGTTTAGAGGGAGCCTCCTACGAGCAGTACTTC.

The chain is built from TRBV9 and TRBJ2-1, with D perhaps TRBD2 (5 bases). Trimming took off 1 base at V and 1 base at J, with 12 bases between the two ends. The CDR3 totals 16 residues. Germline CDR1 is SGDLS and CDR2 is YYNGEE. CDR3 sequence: CASSVWGEVSYNEQFF. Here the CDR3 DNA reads TGTGCCAGCAGCGTATGGGGAGAGGTTTCCTACAATGAGCAGTTCTTC. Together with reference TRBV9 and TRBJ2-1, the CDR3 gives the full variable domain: DSGVTQTPKHLITATGQRVTLRCSPRSGDLSVYWYQQSLDQGLQFLIQYYNGEERAKGNILERFSAQQFPDLHSELNLSSLELGDSALYFCASSVWGEVSYNEQFFGPGTRLTVL.

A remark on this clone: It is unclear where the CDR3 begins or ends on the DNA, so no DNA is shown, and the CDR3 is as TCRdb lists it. Here the CDR3 reads CASSPTIFWQFF. This chain joins TRBV27 and TRBJ2-1; the table's D gene call, TRBD1, was not cross checked with the DNA. The CDR3 extends over 12 residues, inclusive of both ends. The V gene's germline CDR1 is MNHEY and CDR2 SMNVEV (reference sequence).